This TCR beta chain derives from a study of Graves' ophthalmopathy and Graves' hyperthyroidism. Turning to the study itself: Hyperthyroidism was classified as stable if no ophthalmopathy occurred within 18 months of follow-up.

As the template, RNA transcripts were used to amplify TCR beta CDR3 regions. Second-round multiplex PCR came after first-round RT-PCR with HTBI primers. TCRdb recomputed calls from the multiplex PCR reads with MiXCR, one row per CDR3 protein. The table includes over a million distinct CDR3 sequences, about 36% detected once. At least ten counts were recorded for this clonotype. The receptor comes from an adult man with Graves' hyperthyroidism. Source material: peripheral blood or thyroid tissue (not recorded which).

The chain's CDR3 is CSVEQANYGYTF. CDR3 nucleotide sequence: TGCAGCGTTGAACAAGCTAACTATGGCTACACCTTC. V is TRBV29-1 and J is TRBJ1-2, with D uncertain. This CDR3 is 12 amino acids long. Germline V gene sequence: CDR1 SQVTM, CDR2 ANQGSEA. Between the trimmed V and J ends, which lost 2 bases and 0 bases, there was a span of 4 bases.